These T cell receptor beta chains were read from a single sample in a study of blood T cell repertoires in COVID-19. Sequencing used immunoSEQ multiplex PCR; TCRdb keeps in-frame clones, though not all of them. The sample carries 360,000 or so clones, roughly nine tenths recorded once. The source material was PBMCs or T cells enriched from blood (not recorded which). The source of these receptors is a woman aged 25 to 39 who had recovered from COVID-19. The CDR3 runs from the conserved cysteine through the conserved F or W. The D gene is left open where the match is weak. Part of the rows lack a size; the others show once, few, many or a class for expanded clones.

d_gene	len	v_gene	j_gene	abundance	CDR3nt	CDR3aa
-	13	TRBV24-1	TRBJ2-7	once	TGTGCCACCAGTGCCCTGGGGAGCCACGAGCAGTACTTC	CATSALGSHEQYF
TRBD2	15	TRBV5-1	TRBJ2-3	-	TGCGCCAGCACCATAGCGGGGGCTAGCACAGATACGCAGTATTTT	CASTIAGASTDTQYF
TRBD2	16	TRBV7-8	TRBJ2-1	-	TGTGCCAGCAGCCGAGGGACTAGCGGGGGATGGAATGAGCAGTTCTTC	CASSRGTSGGWNEQFF
-	18	TRBV19	TRBJ2-2	-	TGTGCCAGTAGTATAGAAAGCGAAGCTACCTCTATTTGGGGGGAGCTGTTTTTT	CASSIESEATSIWGELFF
-	14	TRBV9	TRBJ1-1	-	TGTGCCAGCAGCGCTCTGGCGGGAGGGACTGAAGCTTTCTTT	CASSALAGGTEAFF
TRBD1	13	TRBV5-1	TRBJ1-1	-	TGCGCCAGCAGCACGGACAGGGTGGGGGCAGCTTTCTTT	CASSTDRVGAAFF
-	15	TRBV2	TRBJ1-5	-	TGTGCCAGCACCCAGACCACAGATAGCAATCAGCCCCAGCATTTT	CASTQTTDSNQPQHF
TRBD2	15	TRBV2	TRBJ2-3	-	TGTGCCAGCAGTGTACGGGGGGGTTACACAGATACGCAGTATTTT	CASSVRGGYTDTQYF
-	16	TRBV28	TRBJ2-4	-	TGTGCCAGCAGATCTGGGAGGAGGGGTGAGTTAAACATTCAGTACTTC	CASRSGRRGELNIQYF
TRBD2	13	TRBV29-1	TRBJ2-7	-	TGCAGCGTCCGACTAGCGGGAGGCTACGAGCAGTACTTC	CSVRLAGGYEQYF
TRBD1	15	TRBV6-5	TRBJ1-6	few	TGTGCCAGCAGTTTACAGGGGCCCTATAATTCACCCCTCCACTTT	CASSLQGPYNSPLHF
-	12	TRBV28	TRBJ1-4	-	TGTGCCAGCAGTTCTCCGGACAGCTCAGCCTTTTTT	CASSSPDSSAFF
-	14	TRBV30	TRBJ1-1	-	TGTGCCTGGAGTCGATGGCAGTTTGACACTGAAGCTTTCTTT	CAWSRWQFDTEAFF
-	13	TRBV10-2	TRBJ2-3	-	TGCGCCAGCAGTGCCGTGAGGCGCCATACGCAGTATTTT	CASSAVRRHTQYF
-	12	TRBV19	TRBJ1-1	-	TGTGCCAGTAGTGTCCGGAACACTGAAGCTTTCTTT	CASSVRNTEAFF
-	12	TRBV11-2	TRBJ2-1	-	TGTGCCAGCAGCTTCGGGTATTATGAGCAGTTCTTC	CASSFGYYEQFF
-	15	TRBV6-5	TRBJ2-2	-	TGTGCCAGCAGTTACTTTCGGGGATCCACCGGGGAGCTGTTTTTT	CASSYFRGSTGELFF
-	15	TRBV5-5	TRBJ2-7	once	TGTGCCAGCAGCTCCCGTCGGACAGTAACCTACGAGCAGTACTTC	CASSSRRTVTYEQYF
-	14	TRBV2	TRBJ1-5	once	TGTGCCAGCAGAGAACAGGGTTGGGGGGAGCCCCAGCATTTT	CASREQGWGEPQHF
-	14	TRBV20-1	TRBJ1-4	-	TGCAGTGCTAGTAGTGGAGGGGAAGGCGAAAAACTGTTTTTT	CSASSGGEGEKLFF
-	11	TRBV2	TRBJ2-6	-	TGTGCCAGCGAGGGGGCCAACGTCCTGACTTTC	CASEGANVLTF
TRBD2	17	TRBV5-8	TRBJ2-5	-	TGTGCCAGCAGCTCGGGACTAGCGGGGGTGGCTGGAGAGACCCAGTACTTC	CASSSGLAGVAGETQYF
TRBD1	15	TRBV7-2	TRBJ1-2	few	TGTGCCAGCAGCTTAGGAGGCGTAGGGGGCAGGGACTACACCTTC	CASSLGGVGGRDYTF
TRBD2	12	TRBV5-1	TRBJ2-7	-	TGCGCCAGCATCGGACTAGATAACGAGCAGTACTTC	CASIGLDNEQYF
TRBD1	15	TRBV11-2	TRBJ2-3	-	TGTGCCAGCAGCTTAGGGGAAAGACAGGGGGCTACGCAGTATTTT	CASSLGERQGATQYF
-	13	TRBV13	TRBJ1-2	-	TGTGCCAGCAGCTTATCGGCTAACTATGGCTACACCTTC	CASSLSANYGYTF
-	12	TRBV30	TRBJ1-4	-	TGTGCCTGGAGTGTCGGGGTTGAAAAACTGTTTTTT	CAWSVGVEKLFF
TRBD1	15	TRBV27	TRBJ2-5	-	TGTGCCAGCAGTTTCCGGGGGACAGGGCAAGAGACCCAGTACTTC	CASSFRGTGQETQYF
TRBD2	15	TRBV28	TRBJ2-1	few	TGTGCCAGCAGTTTCAGCGGGAGGGCCGGGGCTGAGCAGTTCTTC	CASSFSGRAGAEQFF
TRBD2	12	TRBV6-5	TRBJ2-7	-	TGTGCCAGCAGTAATAGCGGGTACGAGCAGTACTTC	CASSNSGYEQYF
-	15	TRBV18	TRBJ1-1	once	TGTGCCAGCTCACCCACAGGGCCCATGAACACTGAAGCTTTCTTT	CASSPTGPMNTEAFF
TRBD2	15	TRBV6-5	TRBJ2-2	-	TGTGCCAGCAGACCAGGACTAGCTACAGTCGGGGAGCTGTTTTTT	CASRPGLATVGELFF
-	13	TRBV18	TRBJ1-5	-	TGTGCCAGCTCAAGGGACAAGAATCAGCCCCAGCATTTT	CASSRDKNQPQHF
TRBD2	15	TRBV7-2	TRBJ2-7	-	TGTGCCAGCAGCTCGGGACTAGCGGAGTCCTACGAGCAGTACTTC	CASSSGLAESYEQYF
TRBD1	15	TRBV18	TRBJ1-1	-	TGTGCCAGCTCAGGCTCACAGGGGAGGTTAGCCGAAGCTTTCTTT	CASSGSQGRLAEAFF
TRBD1	11	TRBV29-1	TRBJ2-7	-	TGCAGCGTTGGACAGGGCATAGAGCAGTACTTC	CSVGQGIEQYF
TRBD1	16	TRBV27	TRBJ1-1	-	TGTGCCAGCAGTTTAGCCAGGGGGAACCTGAACACTGAAGCTTTCTTT	CASSLARGNLNTEAFF
-	15	TRBV7-2	TRBJ1-6	-	TGTGCCAGCAGCTTAGTTGGGGAGTTTGGTTCACCCCTCCACTTT	CASSLVGEFGSPLHF
-	14	TRBV6-5	TRBJ1-6	-	TGTGCCAGCGCTCTAGATCGTTATAATTCACCCCTCCACTTT	CASALDRYNSPLHF
-	15	TRBV9	TRBJ2-1	-	TGTGCCAGCAGCGTAGTCGGTCGCTCCTACAATGAGCAGTTCTTC	CASSVVGRSYNEQFF
-	13	TRBV3-1/TRBV3-2	TRBJ2-1	once	TGTGCCAGCAGCCAAGGTGCGAGCAATGAGCAGTTCTTC	CASSQGASNEQFF
-	13	TRBV6-5	TRBJ1-2	-	TGTGCCAGCAGCCCACAGGGCTTCTATGGCTACACCTTC	CASSPQGFYGYTF